What follows describes a single TCR beta chain. Its antigen is not identified. The data derive from a study of T cells after yellow fever vaccination. Study findings and constraints: Abundant clonotypes (contaminants from the bulk population) could be present in FACS-sorted repertoires. Reappearance after the booster was seen for most primary-vaccination clones, at 95% to 96% CD4 and roughly 90% CD8.

The trim removed 5 bases at V and 7 bases at J, leaving 5 bases unmatched. The CDR3 has 15 residues. Looked up from germline, CDR1 is SEHNR and CDR2 is FQNEAQ (reference sequence). Researchers made TCR cDNA using 5'RACE template switching, and this step added a universal primer site and UMIs. One entry per CDR3 protein, called by TCRdb with MiXCR from the 5' RACE reads. Here the sample spans about 330,000 distinct CDR3 sequences, 7% to 10% being singletons. The sequence derives from a young man who received the YFV17D yellow fever vaccine. The chain recombines TRBV7-9 with TRBJ2-2; 12 positions match TRBD1. Sequencing used PBMCs, obtained approximately 47 days after the first yellow fever vaccination. This CDR3 is CASSLGTGGHGELFF. As DNA, the CDR3 is TGTGCCAGCAGCCTGGGGACAGGGGGCCACGGGGAGCTGTTTTTT.